Shown below are 21 T cell receptor beta chains from a single sample sequenced in a study of cytomegalovirus exposure and HLA in healthy donors. The PCR used 60 Vbeta and 13 Jbeta primers. The repertoire was sequenced with immunoSEQ multiplex PCR; TCRdb's copy has only in-frame clones and lacks some. Here the sample spans roughly 180,000 clones, 9.5% being singletons. The sample taken for sequencing was PBMCs. Receptors originate from a woman in her thirties in good health and CMV-seropositive.

The gene calls are TRBV5-1 and TRBJ2-2, with D unclear. The CDR3 consists of 13 residues. Germline lookup yields CDR1 SGHRS and CDR2 YFSETQ. V was pared by 4 bases and J by 1 base, with 5 bases between. The CDR3 here is CASSTGNTGELFF. The CDR3 coding sequence is TGCGCCAGCAGCACGGGGAACACCGGGGAGCTGTTTTTT.

This clone occurred a few times. The rearrangement links TRBV2 to TRBJ2-2, with D possibly matching TRBD2 (5 bases). V was trimmed by 7 bases and J by 2 bases, leaving 11 bases between them. Germline V gives CDR1 SNHLY, CDR2 FYNNEI. The length of the CDR3 is 14 residues. The chain's CDR3 is CASNSADNTGELFF. CDR3 nucleotide sequence: TGTGCCAGCAATTCAGCGGATAACACCGGGGAGCTGTTTTTT. Using reference TRBV2 and TRBJ2-2 for the parts outside the CDR3, the full variable domain is EPEVTQTPSHQVTQMGQEVILRCVPISNHLYFYWYRQILGQKVEFLVSFYNNEISEKSEIFDDQFSVERPDGSNFTLKIRSTKLEDSAMYFCASNSADNTGELFFGEGSRLTVL.

The rearrangement joins TRBV5-1 to TRBJ1-1, with no clear D. The germline CDR1 and CDR2 sequences are SGHRS and YFSETQ. The CDR3 spans 15 residues. V lost 0 bases and J lost 2, with 11 bases in between. CDR3 region: CASSLAAAANTEAFF. CDR3 in DNA: TGCGCCAGCAGCTTGGCGGCAGCGGCTAACACTGAAGCTTTCTTT.

V gene TRBV29-1 combines with J gene TRBJ2-1, with D unclear. Germline CDR1 is SQVTM and CDR2 is ANQGSEA. Between the trimmed V and J ends, which lost 7 bases and 4 bases, there was a span of 8 bases. The CDR3 runs 11 residues. CDR3 loop: CSASVYNEQFF. As DNA, the CDR3 is TGCAGCGCGTCAGTGTACAATGAGCAGTTCTTC.

The V call is TRBV2, the J call TRBJ1-5, with 7 bases lining up with TRBD1. Per germline, CDR1 SNHLY and CDR2 FYNNEI. V shed 3 bases, J shed 5 bases, and the junction held 10 bases outside the gene matches. CDR3 size: 16 residues. CDR3 bases: TGTGCCAGCAGTGAGCGGGGCCGACAGGGCGATCAGCCCCAGCATTTT. Protein product: CASSERGRQGDQPQHF. Based on the CDR3 plus reference TRBV2 and TRBJ1-5, the full variable domain is EPEVTQTPSHQVTQMGQEVILRCVPISNHLYFYWYRQILGQKVEFLVSFYNNEISEKSEIFDDQFSVERPDGSNFTLKIRSTKLEDSAMYFCASSERGRQGDQPQHFGDGTRLSIL.

The sample holds a few counts of this clone. The chain is built from TRBV2 and TRBJ2-7, with 7 nucleotides matching TRBD1. The trim removed 8 bases at V and 1 base at J, leaving 5 bases unmatched. This CDR3 spans 13 amino acids. In germline, CDR1 is SNHLY, CDR2 FYNNEI. CDR3 bases: TGTGCCAGCGGGACAGTAGGGTCCTACGAGCAGTACTTC. Protein: CASGTVGSYEQYF.

This clone was observed a single time. The genes are TRBV2 and TRBJ2-1, with D perhaps TRBD2 (6 bases). The germline V gene encodes CDR1 SNHLY and CDR2 FYNNEI. Trimming took 6 bases from V and 5 from J, leaving 20 bases between them. The CDR3 has 16 residues. This CDR3 reads CASREGLGNHNNEQFF. The CDR3, as DNA: TGTGCCAGCAGGGAGGGATTGGGGAACCACAACAATGAGCAGTTCTTC.

This clone was observed a handful of times. The chain employs TRBV19 and TRBJ2-1; 8 bases match TRBD1. Germline V gene sequence: CDR1 LNHDA, CDR2 SQIVND (reference sequence). The CDR3 runs 17 residues. Trimming removed 3 bases from V and 5 bases from J; junction bases left unmatched: 12. The CDR3 nucleotides are TGTGCCAGTAGTATTTCGCCCCGGACAGGGTCCCACAATGAGCAGTTCTTC. This gives the protein CASSISPRTGSHNEQFF. The full variable domain, completed using reference TRBV19 and TRBJ2-1, is DGGITQSPKYLFRKEGQNVTLSCEQNLNHDAMYWYRQDPGQGLRLIYYSQIVNDFQKGDIAEGYSVSREKKESFPLTVTSAQKNPTAFYLCASSISPRTGSHNEQFFGPGTRLTVL.

This chain connects TRBV14 to TRBJ2-3, with D maybe TRBD1 (5 bases). Germline CDR1 and CDR2: SGHDN and FVKESK. This CDR3 is 12 amino acids long. V was clipped by 5 bases and J by 8 bases, with 11 bases between them. CDR3 sequence (DNA): TGTGCCAGCAGCGCCGGAAGGGGTACGCAGTATTTT. It is translated as CASSAGRGTQYF.

This clone has more than one count but fewer than ten. This CDR3 is CATSSWLAGVTYTGELFF. CDR3 sequence (DNA): TGTGCCACCAGCAGTTGGCTAGCGGGAGTCACGTACACCGGGGAGCTGTTTTTT. The J gene is TRBJ2-2, the V gene TRBV15; 10 nucleotides match TRBD2. Trimming took 3 bases from V and 3 from J; bases not matched to a gene: 10. The CDR3 covers 18 residues. CDR1 and CDR2 (germline): LNHNV, YYDKDF (reference sequence).

Turning to this clone: One end of the junction varies from germline; a read error may be responsible. The chain links TRBV5-6 to TRBJ2-2, with D hard to call. Per germline, CDR1 SGHDT and CDR2 YYEEEE. The CDR3 has 14 amino acids. The CDR3 is CASRLGLGSGELFF. CDR3 sequence (DNA): TGTGCCAGCAGATTGGGATTGGGCTCCGGGGAGCTGTTTTTT.

The sample holds a few counts of this clone. V usage is TRBV7-8 and J usage is TRBJ2-5; D remains ambiguous. The tail of the sequence fits TRBJ2-7 better, so the J call may be wrong. The germline gives CDR1 SGHVS, CDR2 FQNEAQ. The CDR3 spans 13 residues. CDR3 protein: CASSLHRTYEQYF. CDR3 DNA: TGTGCCAGCAGCTTACACCGAACCTACGAGCAGTACTTC.

V and J are TRBV14 and TRBJ1-2; no definite D call. The V and J ends lost 3 bases and 8 bases respectively, with 13 bases between them. Looked up from germline, CDR1 is SGHDN and CDR2 is FVKESK. This CDR3 spans 13 amino acids. The CDR3 loop is CASSHRPAGGYTF. The CDR3 coding sequence is TGTGCCAGCAGCCACAGGCCAGCTGGGGGCTACACCTTC.

The V and J genes are TRBV19 and TRBJ2-1; 9 nucleotides match TRBD1. The CDR3 is made up of 16 amino acids. Looked up from germline, CDR1 is LNHDA and CDR2 is SQIVND (reference sequence). The trim removed 2 bases at V and 3 bases at J, leaving 5 bases unmatched. CDR3 in amino acids: CASSIPGTGNYNEQFF. CDR3 DNA: TGTGCCAGTAGTATACCCGGGACAGGGAACTACAATGAGCAGTTCTTC.

This clone appeared a few times. The chain combines TRBV5-1 with TRBJ1-4; TRBD1 aligns across 10 bases. The CDR3 loop spans 13 amino acids. The germline CDR1 and CDR2 sequences are SGHRS and YFSETQ. Trimming removed 0 bases from V and 10 bases from J; junction bases left unmatched: 0. CDR3 bases: TGCGCCAGCAGCTTGGGGACAGGGGGAAAACTGTTTTTT. Protein sequence: CASSLGTGGKLFF.

The chain uses TRBV6-5 and TRBJ2-7; 10 nucleotides align to TRBD2. Trimming removed 7 bases from V and 2 bases from J; junction bases left unmatched: 2. This CDR3 contains 13 residues. The germline CDR1 and CDR2 sequences are MNHEY and SVGAGI. This CDR3 reads CASNLAGAYEQYF. In DNA, the CDR3 is TGTGCCAGCAACCTAGCGGGGGCCTACGAGCAGTACTTC.

The table lists this clone with a few counts. The chain couples TRBV9 to TRBJ2-5; 8 positions match TRBD2. V shed 0 bases and J 1 base; nucleotides not matched to a gene: 5. This CDR3 region has 16 residues. Germline lookup yields CDR1 SGDLS and CDR2 YYNGEE. CDR3 region: CASSVGGSGTQETQYF. The CDR3 nucleotides read TGTGCCAGCAGCGTAGGAGGTAGCGGGACCCAAGAGACCCAGTACTTC.

The chain joins TRBV30 to TRBJ2-7, with 7 bases lining up with TRBD1. The CDR3 spans 12 residues. J gave up 6 bases and V 6 bases, and 8 bases lay outside the gene matches. Germline values: CDR1 GTSNPN, CDR2 SVGIG (reference sequence). CDR3 coding DNA: TGTGCCTGCCTCCTACAGGGGTCCGAGCAGTACTTC. Translating it yields CACLLQGSEQYF.

The chain is built from TRBV18 and TRBJ2-1; 8 bases agree with TRBD2. Trimming cost V 3 bases and J 6 bases; bases outside gene matches: 10. CDR3 size: 16 residues. Germline values: CDR1 KGHSH, CDR2 LQKENI. Written as DNA, the CDR3 is TGTGCCAGCTCACCGCCGGGACTAGAGTCTTCCAATGAGCAGTTCTTC. Encoded protein: CASSPPGLESSNEQFF.

The rearrangement uses TRBV18 and TRBJ1-5, with 8 bases matching TRBD1. Germline V gene lookup returns CDR1 KGHSH and CDR2 LQKENI. This CDR3 spans 16 amino acids. V was pared by 1 base and J by 7 bases, with 9 bases of the junction left unmatched. This CDR3 reads CASSPLPGQGKQPQHF. CDR3 coding DNA: TGTGCCAGCTCACCACTTCCTGGACAGGGTAAACAGCCCCAGCATTTT.

This clone turned up a few times. The chain combines TRBV5-1 with TRBJ2-5; no reliable D call. Between the trimmed V and J ends, which lost 3 bases and 4 bases, there was a span of 10 bases. Germline-derived CDR1 and CDR2 are SGHRS and YFSETQ. CDR3 size: 13 residues. Written as DNA, the CDR3 is TGCGCCAGCAGCTCACAAATTACAGAGACCCAGTACTTC. Its protein is CASSSQITETQYF.